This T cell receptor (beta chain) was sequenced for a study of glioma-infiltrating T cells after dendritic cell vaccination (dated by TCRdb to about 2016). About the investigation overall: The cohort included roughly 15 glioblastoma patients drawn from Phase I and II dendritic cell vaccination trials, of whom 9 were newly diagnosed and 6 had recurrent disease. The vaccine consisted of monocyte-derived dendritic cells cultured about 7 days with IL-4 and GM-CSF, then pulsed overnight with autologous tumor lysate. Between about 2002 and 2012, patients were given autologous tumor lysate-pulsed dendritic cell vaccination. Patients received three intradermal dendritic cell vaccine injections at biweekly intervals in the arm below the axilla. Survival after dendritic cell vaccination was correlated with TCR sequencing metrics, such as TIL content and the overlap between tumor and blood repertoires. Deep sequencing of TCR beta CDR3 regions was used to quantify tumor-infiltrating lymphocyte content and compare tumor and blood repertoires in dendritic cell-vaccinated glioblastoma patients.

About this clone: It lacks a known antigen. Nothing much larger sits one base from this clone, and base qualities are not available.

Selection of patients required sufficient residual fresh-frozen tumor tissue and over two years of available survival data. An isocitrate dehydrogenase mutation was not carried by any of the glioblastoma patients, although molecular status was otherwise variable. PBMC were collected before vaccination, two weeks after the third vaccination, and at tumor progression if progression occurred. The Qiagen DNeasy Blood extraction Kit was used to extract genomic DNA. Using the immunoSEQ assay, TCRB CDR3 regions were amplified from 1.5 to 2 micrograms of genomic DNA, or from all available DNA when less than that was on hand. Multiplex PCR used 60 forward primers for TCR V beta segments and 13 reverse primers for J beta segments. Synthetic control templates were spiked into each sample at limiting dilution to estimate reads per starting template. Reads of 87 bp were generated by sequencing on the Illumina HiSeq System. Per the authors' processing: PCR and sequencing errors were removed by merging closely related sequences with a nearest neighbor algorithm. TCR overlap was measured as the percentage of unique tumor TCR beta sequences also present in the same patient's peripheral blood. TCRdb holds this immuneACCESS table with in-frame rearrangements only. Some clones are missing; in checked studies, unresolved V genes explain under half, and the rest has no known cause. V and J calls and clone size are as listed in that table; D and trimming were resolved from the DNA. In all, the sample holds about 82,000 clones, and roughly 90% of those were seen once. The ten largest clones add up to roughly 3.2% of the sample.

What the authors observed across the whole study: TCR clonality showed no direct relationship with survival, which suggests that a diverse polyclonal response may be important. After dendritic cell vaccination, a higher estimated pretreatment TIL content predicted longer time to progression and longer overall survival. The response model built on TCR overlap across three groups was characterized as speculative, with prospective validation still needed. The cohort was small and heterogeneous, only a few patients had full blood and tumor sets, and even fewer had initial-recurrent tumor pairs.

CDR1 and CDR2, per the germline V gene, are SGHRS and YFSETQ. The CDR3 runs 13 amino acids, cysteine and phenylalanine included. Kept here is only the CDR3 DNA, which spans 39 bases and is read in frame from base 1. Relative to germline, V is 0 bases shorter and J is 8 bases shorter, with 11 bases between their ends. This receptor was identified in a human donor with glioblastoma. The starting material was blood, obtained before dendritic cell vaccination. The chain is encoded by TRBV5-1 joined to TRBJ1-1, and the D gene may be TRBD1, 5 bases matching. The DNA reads TGCGCCAGCAGCTTGGGGGCGACAGCCGAAGCTTTCTTT. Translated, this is CASSLGATAEAFF.